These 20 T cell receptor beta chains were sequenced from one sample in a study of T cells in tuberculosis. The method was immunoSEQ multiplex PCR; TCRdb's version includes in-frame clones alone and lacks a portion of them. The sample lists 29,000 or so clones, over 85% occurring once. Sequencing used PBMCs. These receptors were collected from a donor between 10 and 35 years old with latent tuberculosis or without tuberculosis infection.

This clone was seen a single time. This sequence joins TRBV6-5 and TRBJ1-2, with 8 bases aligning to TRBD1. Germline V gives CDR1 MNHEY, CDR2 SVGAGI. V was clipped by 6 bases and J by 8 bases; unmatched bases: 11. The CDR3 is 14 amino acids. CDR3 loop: CASSPDRVVGGYTF. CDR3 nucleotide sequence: TGTGCCAGCAGCCCGGACAGGGTGGTGGGGGGCTACACCTTC.

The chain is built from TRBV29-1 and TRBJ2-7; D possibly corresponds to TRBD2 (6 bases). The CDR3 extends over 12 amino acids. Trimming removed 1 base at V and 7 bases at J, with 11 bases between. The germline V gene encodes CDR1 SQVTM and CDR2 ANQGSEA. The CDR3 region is CSVEAPRGEQYF. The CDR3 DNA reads TGCAGCGTTGAAGCCCCCCGGGGGGAGCAGTACTTC.

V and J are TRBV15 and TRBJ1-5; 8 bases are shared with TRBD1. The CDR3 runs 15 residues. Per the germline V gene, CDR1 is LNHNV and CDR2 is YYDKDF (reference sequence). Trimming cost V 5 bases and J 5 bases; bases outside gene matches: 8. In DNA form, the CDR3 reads TGTGCCACCAGCCCGAGGCAGGGGGCGGATCAGCCCCAGCATTTT. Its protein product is CATSPRQGADQPQHF.

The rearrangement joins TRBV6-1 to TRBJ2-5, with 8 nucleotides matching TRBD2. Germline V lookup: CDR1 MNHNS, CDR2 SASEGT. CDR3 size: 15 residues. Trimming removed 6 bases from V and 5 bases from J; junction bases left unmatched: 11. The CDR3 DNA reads TGTGCCAGCAGCTCCGGAGCGGGAGATCCTGAGACCCAGTACTTC. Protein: CASSSGAGDPETQYF.

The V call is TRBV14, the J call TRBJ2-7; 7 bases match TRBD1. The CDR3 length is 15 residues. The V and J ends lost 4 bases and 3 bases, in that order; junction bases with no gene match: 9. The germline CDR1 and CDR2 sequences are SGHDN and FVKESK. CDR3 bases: TGTGCCAGCAGCCCCAGGTGGGACAGTGGCTACGAGCAGTACTTC. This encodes CASSPRWDSGYEQYF.

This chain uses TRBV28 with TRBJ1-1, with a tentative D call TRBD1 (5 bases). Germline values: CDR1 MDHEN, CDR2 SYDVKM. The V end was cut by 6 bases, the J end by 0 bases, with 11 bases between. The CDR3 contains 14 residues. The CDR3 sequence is CASSRQRMNTEAFF. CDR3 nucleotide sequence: TGTGCCAGCAGCCGACAGCGCATGAACACTGAAGCTTTCTTT.

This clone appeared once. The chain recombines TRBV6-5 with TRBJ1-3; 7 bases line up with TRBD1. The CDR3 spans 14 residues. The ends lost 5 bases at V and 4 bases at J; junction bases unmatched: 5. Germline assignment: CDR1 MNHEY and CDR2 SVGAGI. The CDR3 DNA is TGTGCCAGCAGTCCCAGGACAGGCGGAAACACCATATATTTT. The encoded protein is CASSPRTGGNTIYF.

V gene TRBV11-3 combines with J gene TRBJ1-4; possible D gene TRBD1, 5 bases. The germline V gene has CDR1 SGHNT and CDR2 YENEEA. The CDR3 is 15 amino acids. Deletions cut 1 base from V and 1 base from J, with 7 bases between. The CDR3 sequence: CASSLGQQTNEKLFF. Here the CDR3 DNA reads TGTGCCAGCAGCTTAGGACAGCAAACTAATGAAAAACTGTTTTTT.

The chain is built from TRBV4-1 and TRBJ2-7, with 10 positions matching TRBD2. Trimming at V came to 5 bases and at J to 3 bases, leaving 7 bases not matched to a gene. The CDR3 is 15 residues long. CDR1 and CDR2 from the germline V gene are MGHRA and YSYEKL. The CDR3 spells CASSLRTSGNYEQYF. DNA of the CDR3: TGCGCCAGCAGCTTACGGACTAGCGGCAACTACGAGCAGTACTTC.

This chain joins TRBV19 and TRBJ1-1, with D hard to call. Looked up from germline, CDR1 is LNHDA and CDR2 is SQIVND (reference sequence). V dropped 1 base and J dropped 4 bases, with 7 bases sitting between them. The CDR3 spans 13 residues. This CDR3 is CASSIGRGTEAFF. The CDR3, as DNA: TGTGCCAGTAGTATAGGTCGGGGCACTGAAGCTTTCTTT.

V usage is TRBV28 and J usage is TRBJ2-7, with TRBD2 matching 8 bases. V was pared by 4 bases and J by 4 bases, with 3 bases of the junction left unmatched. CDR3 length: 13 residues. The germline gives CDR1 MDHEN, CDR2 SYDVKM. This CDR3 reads CASSSAGVYEQYF. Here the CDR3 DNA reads TGTGCCAGCAGTTCAGCGGGGGTATACGAGCAGTACTTC.

The CDR3, as DNA: TGTGCCAGCAGCTTAGCCGGGGTTCATGGCTACACCTTC. This codes for CASSLAGVHGYTF. The genes are TRBV7-9 and TRBJ1-2; D remains ambiguous. V was pared by 0 bases and J by 6 bases, with 8 bases between. This CDR3 is 13 amino acids long. CDR1 SEHNR and CDR2 FQNEAQ come from the germline V gene (reference sequence).

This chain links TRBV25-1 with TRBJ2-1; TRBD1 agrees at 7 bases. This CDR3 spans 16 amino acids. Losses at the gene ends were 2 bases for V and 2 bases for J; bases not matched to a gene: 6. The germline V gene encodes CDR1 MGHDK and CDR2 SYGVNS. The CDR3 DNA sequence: TGTGCCAGCAGTGAAAGACAGGGTTGGGCCTACAATGAGCAGTTCTTC. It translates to CASSERQGWAYNEQFF.

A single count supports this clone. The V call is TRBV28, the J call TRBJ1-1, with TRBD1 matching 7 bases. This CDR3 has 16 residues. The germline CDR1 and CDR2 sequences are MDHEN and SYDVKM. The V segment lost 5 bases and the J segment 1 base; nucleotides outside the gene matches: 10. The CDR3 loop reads CASSPRGGFQNTEAFF. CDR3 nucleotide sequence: TGTGCCAGCAGTCCCCGAGGGGGCTTTCAGAACACTGAAGCTTTCTTT.

The CDR3: CSVSLTANEKLFF. In nucleotides, the CDR3 is TGCAGCGTGTCACTAACTGCTAATGAAAAACTGTTTTTT. The chain uses TRBV29-1 and TRBJ1-4; D not resolved. Between the trimmed V and J ends, which lost 6 bases and 3 bases, there was a span of 11 bases. The germline V gene has CDR1 SQVTM and CDR2 ANQGSEA. The CDR3 covers 13 residues.

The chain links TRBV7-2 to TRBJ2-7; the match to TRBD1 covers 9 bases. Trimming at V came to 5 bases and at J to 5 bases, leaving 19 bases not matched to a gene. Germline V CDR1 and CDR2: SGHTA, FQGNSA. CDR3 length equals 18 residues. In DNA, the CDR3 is TGTGCCAGCAGCGCCCCCACGTGGGGTAACAGGGGGCGGCACGAGCAGTACTTC. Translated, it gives CASSAPTWGNRGRHEQYF.

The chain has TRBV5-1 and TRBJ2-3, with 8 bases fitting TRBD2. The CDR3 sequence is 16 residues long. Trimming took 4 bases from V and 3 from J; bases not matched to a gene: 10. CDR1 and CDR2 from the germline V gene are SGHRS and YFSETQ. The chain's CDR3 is CASSRGGEGSTDTQYF. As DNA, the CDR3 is TGCGCCAGCAGCCGGGGGGGCGAGGGTTCTACAGATACGCAGTATTTT.

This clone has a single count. Written as DNA, the CDR3 is TGTGCCAGCAGTGAATATGGGGAAAGGGGCTACAATGAGCAGTTCTTC. Encoded protein: CASSEYGERGYNEQFF. The gene calls are TRBV25-1 and TRBJ2-1; a possible D gene is TRBD1 (5 bases). The CDR3 covers 16 residues. Trimming shortened V by 0 bases and J by 3 bases, and 12 bases separated the two germline ends. Per germline, CDR1 MGHDK and CDR2 SYGVNS.

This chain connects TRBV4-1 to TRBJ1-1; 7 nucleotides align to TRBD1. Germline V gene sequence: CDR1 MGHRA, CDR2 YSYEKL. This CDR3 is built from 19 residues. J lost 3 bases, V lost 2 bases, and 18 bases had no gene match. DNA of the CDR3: TGCGCCAGCAGCCAATTCGTCCGACAGGGCTCTCATCGGGACACTGAAGCTTTCTTT. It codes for CASSQFVRQGSHRDTEAFF.

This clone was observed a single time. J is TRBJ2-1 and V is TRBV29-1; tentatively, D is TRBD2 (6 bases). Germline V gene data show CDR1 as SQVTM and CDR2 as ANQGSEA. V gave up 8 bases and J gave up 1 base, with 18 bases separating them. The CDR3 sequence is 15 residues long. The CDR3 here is CSIRGRYQSYNEQFF. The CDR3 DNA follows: TGCAGCATCCGGGGGAGGTACCAATCCTACAATGAGCAGTTCTTC.